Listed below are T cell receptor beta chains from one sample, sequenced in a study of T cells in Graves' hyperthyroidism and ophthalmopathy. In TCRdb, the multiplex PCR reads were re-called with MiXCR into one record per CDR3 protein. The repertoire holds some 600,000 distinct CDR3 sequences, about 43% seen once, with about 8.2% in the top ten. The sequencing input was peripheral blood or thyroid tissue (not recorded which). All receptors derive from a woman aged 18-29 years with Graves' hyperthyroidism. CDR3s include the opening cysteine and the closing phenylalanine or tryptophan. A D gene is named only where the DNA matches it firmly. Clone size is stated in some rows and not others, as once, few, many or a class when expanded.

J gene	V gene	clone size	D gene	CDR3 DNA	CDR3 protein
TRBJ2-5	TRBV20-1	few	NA	TGCAGTGCTAGAGAATGGCTAGTTAAAGAGACCCAGTACTTC	CSAREWLVKETQYF
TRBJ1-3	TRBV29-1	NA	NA	TGCAGCGTCCACCGGGTCGGCTCTGGAAACACCATATATTTT	CSVHRVGSGNTIYF
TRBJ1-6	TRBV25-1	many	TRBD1	TGTGCCAGCTCACCGGGCAGGGGGCGCGGTTCACCCCTCCACTTT	CASSPGRGRGSPLHF
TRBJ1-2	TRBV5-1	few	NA	TGCGCCAGCAGCTTGGGACAGAGCACCTATGGCTACACCTTC	CASSLGQSTYGYTF
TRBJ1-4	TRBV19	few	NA	TGTGCCAGTAGCCGCCAGGGACAAGGGAGCGGAAAACTGTTTTTT	CASSRQGQGSGKLFF
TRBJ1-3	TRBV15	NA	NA	TGTGCCACAGAAGGACAGCCAAGAAACACCATATATTTT	CATEGQPRNTIYF
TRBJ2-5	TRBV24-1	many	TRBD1	TGTGCCACCAGTGACTCCGGGACAGGACCGTACCAAGAGACCCAGTACTTC	CATSDSGTGPYQETQYF
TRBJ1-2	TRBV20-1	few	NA	TGCAGTGCTAGAGTCGCAGGGGCGGATGGCTACACCTTC	CSARVAGADGYTF
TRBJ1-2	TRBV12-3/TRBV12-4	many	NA	TGTGCCAGCAGCCGGGGCTTCGACTATGGCTACACCTTC	CASSRGFDYGYTF
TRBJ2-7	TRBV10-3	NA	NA	TGTGCCATCAGTTCCTACGAGCAGTACTTC	CAISSYEQYF
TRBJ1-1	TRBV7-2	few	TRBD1	TGTGCCAGCAGCAGGACAGGGATTACTGAAGCTTTCTTT	CASSRTGITEAFF
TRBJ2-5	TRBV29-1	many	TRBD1	TGCAGCGTCCCCAAGGGGGCAGGGTACCAAGAGACCCAGTACTTC	CSVPKGAGYQETQYF
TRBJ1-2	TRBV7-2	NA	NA	TGTGCCAGCAGCCAGGAATCGGCTGGCTACACCTTC	CASSQESAGYTF
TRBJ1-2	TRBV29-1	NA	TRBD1	TGCAGCGCCAGCTCCGGGACAGGGGACTATGGCTACACCTTC	CSASSGTGDYGYTF
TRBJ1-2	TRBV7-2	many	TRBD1	TGTGCCAGCAGCTTAGGAGGGGGCGCGAACTATGGCTACACCTTC	CASSLGGGANYGYTF
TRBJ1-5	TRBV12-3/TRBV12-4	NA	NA	TGTGCCAGCAGTTGGGTTAGCGGCAATCAGCCCCAGCATTTT	CASSWVSGNQPQHF
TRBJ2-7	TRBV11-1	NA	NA	TGTGCCAGCAGGAATCCCAGATACTACGAGCAGTACTTC	CASRNPRYYEQYF